This T cell receptor (beta chain) was recorded in a study of OX40 agonist ivuxolimab in advanced cancers. Study-level background: Ivuxolimab, an agonistic anti-OX40 (CD134) antibody, was given to patients. Intravenous ivuxolimab was administered to patients every 2 weeks at 0.01 to 10 mg/kg.

Study outcomes and limitations: Clonal expansion was seen in CD4+ and CD8+ blood T cells by week 6 at 0.1 to 3.0 mg/kg.

The assay was immunoSEQ multiplex PCR, and TCRdb's table has in-frame clones only and misses some. The sample consists of about 46,000 clones, 90% to 95% of them appearing once. With regard to this clone: What it binds is unknown.

The CDR3 runs to 16 residues. Germline assignment: CDR1 MNHEY and CDR2 SMNVEV (reference sequence). V was pared by 3 bases and J by 4 bases, with 13 bases between. Material: CD4+ or CD8+ T cells sorted from blood, obtained in a trial of the OX40 agonist ivuxolimab. This sequence joins TRBV27 and TRBJ1-6; weak D call: TRBD1 (5 bases). The TCR comes from an adult with an advanced solid tumor such as melanoma, head and neck, liver or kidney cancer. CDR3 loop: CASSFTGTDYNSPLHF. Written as DNA, the CDR3 is TGTGCCAGCAGTTTTACCGGGACGGATTATAATTCACCCCTCCACTTT.